These 20 T cell receptor beta chains were all obtained from the same sample, sequenced in a study of tumor-infiltrating lymphocytes in oesophageal squamous cell carcinoma (dated by TCRdb to 2016 to 2017). The receptor library was made with PCR. Sequencing relied on an Illumina HiSeq 2000. The raw public reads went through TCRdb reprocessing: fastp at Q25, MiXCR clone calling, in-frame beta chains kept. CDR3 protein sequences are deduplicated, and each keeps its most common genes and DNA. In this sample the table shows about 14,000 distinct CDR3 sequences, around 47% of which occur a single time. Approximately 46% of the sample goes to the ten largest clones. The sequencing sample was made of blood. The receptors stem from a male donor with esophageal squamous cell carcinoma.

With respect to this clonotype: This CDR3 is missing its conserved last phenylalanine or tryptophan, likely due to a read error. No DNA is shown, since the ends of the CDR3 on it are uncertain; the CDR3 is the one TCRdb lists. The V and J genes are TRBV7-2 and TRBJ2-3; TRBD1 is the table's D call, not checked against the DNA. The CDR3 numbers 11 amino acids, ends counted. Germline loops: CDR1 SGHTA, CDR2 FQGNSA. The CDR3: CATVEAGAPAT.

The V and J genes are TRBV6-6 and TRBJ2-5; D remains unclear. The J call may be mistaken, given a closer DNA end match to TRBJ2-1. This CDR3 is 12 amino acids long. Germline CDR1 and CDR2: MNHNY and SVGAGI (reference sequence). The CDR3 sequence: CASSENGYEQFF. CDR3 in DNA: TGTGCCAGCAGTGAGAATGGCTACGAGCAGTTCTTC.

This clonotype was counted ten times or more. This chain links TRBV7-9 with TRBJ2-5; the D is unclear. CDR1 is SEHNR and CDR2 is FQNEAQ in the germline V gene (reference sequence). V dropped 0 bases and J dropped 11 bases, with 10 bases sitting between them. The CDR3 length is 12 residues. CDR3 residues: CASSLAWGEQYF. CDR3 sequence (DNA): TGTGCCAGCAGCTTAGCGTGGGGTGAGCAGTACTTC.

This clonotype was seen a handful of times. Here the CDR3 omits its conserved ending phenylalanine or tryptophan, so a read error is the likely source. Because the CDR3's place on the DNA is in doubt, the DNA is left out and the CDR3 is given as listed by TCRdb. This sequence joins TRBV7-3 and TRBJ2-5; the listed D gene, TRBD1, was not tested against the DNA. Both ends counted, the CDR3 spans 18 residues. Per germline, CDR1 SGHTA and CDR2 FQGTGA. The CDR3 loop reads CASSLIGGGSGETQYFGN.

This clonotype is categorized as medium-sized (0.01 to 0.1%). The chain combines TRBV28 with TRBJ2-7, with 11 bases matching TRBD2. CDR1 is MDHEN and CDR2 is SYDVKM in the germline V gene. CDR3 length: 16 residues. The V segment lost 4 bases and the J segment 3 bases; nucleotides outside the gene matches: 8. DNA of the CDR3: TGTGCCAGCAGTTCTAATAGCGGGAGGGACCTCTACGAGCAGTACTTC. This encodes CASSSNSGRDLYEQYF.

V usage is TRBV7-4 and J usage is TRBJ2-7; D is uncertain. V lost 5 bases and J 5 bases, leaving 10 bases between the germline ends. The germline V gene has CDR1 SGHVT and CDR2 SQSDAQ. This CDR3 spans 12 amino acids. This CDR3 reads CASSPESDEQYF. Written as DNA, the CDR3 is TGTGCCAGCAGCCCGGAGAGTGACGAGCAGTACTTC.

The rearrangement links TRBV7-8 to TRBJ2-5; 8 nucleotides line up with TRBD1. The DNA end favors TRBJ2-1, so the J call may be wrong. The germline V gene has CDR1 SGHVS and CDR2 FQNEAQ. There are 16 residues in the CDR3. CDR3 in amino acids: CASSSSWGQENNEQFF. The CDR3 DNA sequence: TGTGCCAGCAGCTCCAGTTGGGGACAGGAAAACAATGAGCAGTTCTTC.

There are a few counts of this clonotype. V usage is TRBV7-8 and J usage is TRBJ2-5; D remains ambiguous. The J call is uncertain, as TRBJ2-7 better fits the DNA end. CDR1 is SGHVS and CDR2 is FQNEAQ in the germline V gene. The CDR3 runs to 14 residues. In DNA form, the CDR3 reads TGTGCCAGCAGCCCCGAGGACGAGGCCTACGAGCAGTACTTC. Encoded protein: CASSPEDEAYEQYF.

V gene TRBV24-1 combines with J gene TRBJ2-3; D unresolved. The germline V and J ends were trimmed by 1 base and 6 bases, with 13 bases remaining between them. This CDR3 contains 15 residues. Germline-derived CDR1 and CDR2 are KGHDR and SFDVKD. The CDR3 bases are TGTGCCACCAGTGATTTAGGGCTTACCCCCGATACGCAGTATTTT. The encoded protein is CATSDLGLTPDTQYF.

The rearrangement uses TRBV11-1 and TRBJ1-1; 9 bases are shared with TRBD1. Germline V gene sequence: CDR1 SGHAT, CDR2 FQDESV (reference sequence). Germline trimming cut 5 bases from V and 11 bases from J; bases unmatched to any gene: 12. This CDR3 is 14 amino acids long. The CDR3 nucleotides read TGTGCCAGCAGCCCTGAAGGGACAGGGTCCGACGCTTTCTTT. Its translation is CASSPEGTGSDAFF.

The chain's CDR3 is CASSPVASAYNEQFF. As DNA, the CDR3 is TGTGCCAGCAGCCCCGTGGCTAGCGCCTACAATGAGCAGTTCTTC. The chain couples TRBV7-3 to TRBJ2-1, with D maybe TRBD2 (6 bases). Trimming left V 5 bases short and J 2 bases short, with 13 bases between. Germline assignment: CDR1 SGHTA and CDR2 FQGTGA. The CDR3 loop spans 15 amino acids.

The chain is built from TRBV6-6 and TRBJ2-7; a possible D gene is TRBD2 (6 bases). CDR3 size: 15 residues. Germline CDR1 reads MNHNY; CDR2 reads SVGAGI (reference sequence). Trimming cost V 0 bases and J 4 bases, with 13 bases left between them. In DNA, the CDR3 is TGTGCCAGCAGTTACTCCCTAGTGGGAGGTTACGAGCAGTACTTC. This encodes CASSYSLVGGYEQYF.

J is TRBJ2-5 and V is TRBV7-2; D might be TRBD2 (6 bases). With the DNA end fitting TRBJ2-7 better, the J assignment may be wrong. Germline loops: CDR1 SGHTA, CDR2 FQGNSA. The CDR3 totals 16 residues. DNA of the CDR3: TGTGCCAGCAGTTCTAGCGCTCGATTTCTCTCCTACGAGCAGTACTTC. As protein: CASSSSARFLSYEQYF.

The J gene is TRBJ2-6, the V gene TRBV7-6, with D tentatively TRBD2 (6 bases). The DNA end lines up better with TRBJ2-7; the J call may be wrong. CDR3 length equals 13 residues. Germline-derived CDR1 and CDR2 are SGHVS and FNYEAQ. CDR3 in amino acids: CASSHRGAYEQYF. The CDR3 region has the DNA TGTGCCAGCAGCCACCGCGGGGCCTACGAGCAGTACTTC.

CDR3 loop: CASSAGLGDTDTQYF. Written as DNA, the CDR3 is TGTGCCAGCAGCGCGGGACTAGGGGACACAGATACGCAGTATTTT. V and J are TRBV7-9 and TRBJ2-3, with 8 bases that match TRBD2. The length of the CDR3 is 15 residues. Germline CDR1 reads SEHNR; CDR2 reads FQNEAQ (reference sequence). Trimming removed 5 bases from V and 2 bases from J; junction bases left unmatched: 6.

The genes are TRBV5-4 and TRBJ2-5; 7 bases map to TRBD2. Judging by the DNA end, TRBJ2-7 fits better; the J call may be wrong. Germline CDR1 SGHNT, CDR2 YYREEE (reference sequence). The CDR3 has 16 residues. CDR3 in DNA: TGTGCCAGCAGCCGCACGTTAGAGGGAGGGCCGAGCGAGCAGTACTTC. It translates to CASSRTLEGGPSEQYF.

A word on this clonotype: An end of the junction differs from the germline gene, which may be a read error. This rearrangement joins TRBV28 to TRBJ2-3; no clear D gene. The CDR3 length is 12 residues. Germline CDR1 and CDR2: MDHEN and SYDVKM. CDR3 protein: CASNQNCNEQLF. The CDR3 DNA follows: TGTGCCAGCAATCAAAACTGCAATGAGCAGTTATTC.

The CDR3 nucleotides are TGTGCCAGCAGTGGAGGACAGATAAGCTATGGCTACACCTTC. Its translation: CASSGGQISYGYTF. This sequence joins TRBV6-1 and TRBJ1-2; the D gene is possibly TRBD1 (6 bases). The CDR3 is 14 residues long. CDR1 MNHNS and CDR2 SASEGT come from the germline V gene. V lost 4 bases and J 4 bases, leaving 13 bases between the germline ends.

The V and J genes are TRBV7-9 and TRBJ2-5; 15 bases agree with TRBD2. The ends lost 5 bases at V and 2 bases at J; junction bases unmatched: 6. The CDR3 length is 17 residues. Germline assignment: CDR1 SEHNR and CDR2 FQNEAQ (reference sequence). The CDR3 loop is CASSPGLAGGYQETQYF. The CDR3 nucleotides are TGTGCCAGCAGCCCCGGACTAGCGGGAGGGTATCAAGAGACCCAGTACTTC.

This clonotype was seen more than once but under ten times. This chain connects TRBV7-6 to TRBJ2-1; 9 bases match TRBD1. The CDR3 has 17 residues. V trimming: 1 base; J trimming: 2 bases; junction bases outside the gene matches: 6. Germline V gene sequence: CDR1 SGHVS, CDR2 FNYEAQ. CDR3 sequence: CASSLVSGQGPYNEQFF. CDR3 DNA sequence: TGTGCCAGCAGCTTAGTTTCGGGACAGGGACCCTACAATGAGCAGTTCTTC. The full variable domain, rest sourced from reference TRBV7-6 and TRBJ2-1, is GAGVSQSPRYKVTKRGQDVALRCDPISGHVSLYWYRQALGQGPEFLTYFNYEAQQDKSGLPNDRFSAERPEGSISTLTIQRTEQRDSAMYRCASSLVSGQGPYNEQFFGPGTRLTVL.